Below, 15 T cell receptor beta chains from the same sample are listed, as sequenced in a study of blood T cell repertoires in COVID-19 (dated by TCRdb to 2020 to 2022). The library relied on the immunoSEQ multiplex PCR assay. Sourced from immuneACCESS, this table was stored by TCRdb with only in-frame sequences that have V and J called. A share of the clones is absent; for the studies checked, an unresolved V gene accounts for under half, and the remainder has no known explanation. For this sample the table gives 250,000 to 400,000 clones, of which roughly nine tenths were detected only once. Around 4.8% of the sample goes to the ten largest clones. Sequenced: PBMCs or T cells enriched from blood (not recorded which). These receptors all stem from a man aged 55 to 69 who had recovered from COVID-19.

This clone was counted a few times. The sample carries other DNA sequences with the same CDR3. The V call is TRBV11-2, the J call TRBJ2-7; D is unresolved. This CDR3 comprises 11 residues. Looked up from germline, CDR1 is SGHAT and CDR2 is FQNNGV. Trimming stripped 6 bases from V and 1 base from J, with 4 bases between. CDR3 nucleotide sequence: TGTGCCAGCAGTCCTTCCTACGAGCAGTACTTC. It codes for CASSPSYEQYF.

This clone was seen just once. The chain has TRBV6-5 and TRBJ1-3, with a tentative D call TRBD1 (5 bases). Looked up from germline, CDR1 is MNHEY and CDR2 is SVGAGI. The CDR3 length is 15 residues. V was pared by 0 bases and J by 4 bases, with 10 bases between. CDR3 DNA sequence: TGTGCCAGCAGTTACTCCGGGACTTCAGGAAACACCATATATTTT. This codes for CASSYSGTSGNTIYF.

The chain carries TRBV4-3 and TRBJ2-7, with D perhaps matching TRBD2 (5 bases). This CDR3 comprises 14 residues. CDR1 LGHNA and CDR2 YSLEER come from the germline V gene. V lost 3 bases, J lost 0 bases, and 9 bases lay in between. CDR3 bases: TGCGCCAGCAGCCAGTGGGAGTCCTCCTACGAGCAGTACTTC. It codes for CASSQWESSYEQYF.

The V gene is TRBV7-3, the J gene TRBJ2-7; TRBD1 matches at 12 bases. The length of the CDR3 is 15 residues. The germline CDR1 and CDR2 sequences are SGHTA and FQGTGA. The J segment lost 4 bases and the V segment lost 4 bases, leaving 5 bases of the junction unmatched. The CDR3 region has the DNA TGTGCCAGCAGCTCCGGGACAGGGGGCACATACGAGCAGTACTTC. Encoded protein: CASSSGTGGTYEQYF.

This clone has a count of ten or more. The junction differs from germline at one of its ends, possibly a read error. The V call is TRBV27, the J call TRBJ2-1; perhaps TRBD1 as D (6 bases). The CDR3 is made up of 15 amino acids. Per the germline V gene, CDR1 is MNHEY and CDR2 is SMNVEV (reference sequence). Here the CDR3 reads CASTHFTGSSNEQFF. CDR3 coding DNA: TGTGCCAGCACCCACTTTACAGGGTCCTCCAATGAGCAGTTCTTC.

The rearrangement uses TRBV19 and TRBJ2-3; the D gene is possibly TRBD1 (6 bases). The CDR3 sequence is 14 residues long. Trimming removed 3 bases at V and 8 bases at J, with 15 bases between. Germline V CDR1 and CDR2: LNHDA, SQIVND (reference sequence). The CDR3 spells CASSMTVPRGTQYF. CDR3 nucleotides: TGTGCCAGTAGTATGACAGTACCCAGGGGTACGCAGTATTTT.

The J gene is TRBJ1-5, the V gene TRBV28, with D possibly matching TRBD1 (6 bases). Germline V gene sequence: CDR1 MDHEN, CDR2 SYDVKM. This CDR3 is built from 16 residues. V shed 5 bases and J shed 3 bases, with 17 bases lying between them. The CDR3 spells CASSPRGEGNNQPQHF. In DNA form, the CDR3 reads TGTGCCAGCAGTCCCAGGGGAGAGGGGAACAATCAGCCCCAGCATTTT.

This chain uses TRBV5-1 with TRBJ2-3; maybe TRBD1 (5 bases). The germline V gene has CDR1 SGHRS and CDR2 YFSETQ. This CDR3 spans 13 amino acids. V lost 3 bases and J 4 bases, leaving 9 bases between the germline ends. CDR3 nucleotide sequence: TGCGCCAGCAGCTCCCAGGGCTCAGATACGCAGTATTTT. As protein: CASSSQGSDTQYF. Together with reference TRBV5-1 and TRBJ2-3, the CDR3 gives the full variable domain: KAGVTQTPRYLIKTRGQQVTLSCSPISGHRSVSWYQQTPGQGLQFLFEYFSETQRNKGNFPGRFSGRQFSNSRSEMNVSTLELGDSALYLCASSSQGSDTQYFGPGTRLTVL.

The chain has TRBV19 and TRBJ1-4, with 10 bases fitting TRBD1. The trim removed 4 bases at V and 4 bases at J, leaving 6 bases unmatched. The germline V gene encodes CDR1 LNHDA and CDR2 SQIVND (reference sequence). This CDR3 contains 16 residues. DNA of the CDR3: TGTGCCAGTAGTACAGACAGGGGGCGAAGTAATGAAAAACTGTTTTTT. Protein: CASSTDRGRSNEKLFF.

This chain joins TRBV9 and TRBJ1-2; 10 bases are a match to TRBD1. J lost 3 bases, V lost 4 bases, and 9 bases had no gene match. Germline lookup yields CDR1 SGDLS and CDR2 YYNGEE. The CDR3 runs 16 residues. In DNA form, the CDR3 reads TGTGCCAGCAGCCCCCGGACAGGGGGTACGGACTATGGCTACACCTTC. This codes for CASSPRTGGTDYGYTF.

V and J are TRBV6-5 and TRBJ1-1; 8 bases are a match to TRBD1. This CDR3 is built from 16 residues. J gave up 1 base and V 4 bases, and 8 bases lay outside the gene matches. Germline V lookup: CDR1 MNHEY, CDR2 SVGAGI. In DNA form, the CDR3 reads TGTGCCAGCAGTTCCCTCCGACAGGGGCCGAACACTGAAGCTTTCTTT. Its translation is CASSSLRQGPNTEAFF.

This clone was recorded a few times. This rearrangement joins TRBV6-5 to TRBJ1-1; D unresolved. Germline V gene lookup returns CDR1 MNHEY and CDR2 SVGAGI. CDR3 size: 13 residues. V lost 5 bases to trimming and J lost 1 base, with 8 bases between them. CDR3 coding DNA: TGTGCCAGCAGTCCACGGGAGAACACTGAAGCTTTCTTT. It encodes CASSPRENTEAFF.

The chain uses TRBV6-5 and TRBJ1-1, with TRBD1 matching over 8 bases. With 4 bases clipped from V and 6 bases from J, the junction kept 10 bases outside the gene matches. The CDR3 has 15 amino acids. Germline V CDR1 and CDR2: MNHEY, SVGAGI. DNA for the CDR3: TGTGCCAGCAGTTCTAGATTTACAGGGGGTGCTGAAGCTTTCTTT. It encodes CASSSRFTGGAEAFF.

This clone has only one observation. J is TRBJ1-2 and V is TRBV7-2, with TRBD1 matching over 9 bases. Germline V gives CDR1 SGHTA, CDR2 FQGNSA. The CDR3 length is 13 residues. J lost 7 bases, V lost 5 bases, and 5 bases had no gene match. The CDR3 reads CASSMTGGRGYTF. The DNA for the CDR3 is TGTGCCAGCAGCATGACAGGGGGTCGTGGCTACACCTTC.

This rearrangement joins TRBV2 to TRBJ2-7; the match to TRBD2 covers 8 bases. The CDR3 totals 15 residues. V was pared by 7 bases and J by 3 bases, with 11 bases of the junction left unmatched. Germline V gene data show CDR1 as SNHLY and CDR2 as FYNNEI. The CDR3 nucleotides are TGTGCCAGCAAAAAGGAAGGGCTAGCGGGCTACGAGCAGTACTTC. It codes for CASKKEGLAGYEQYF. Combining the CDR3 with reference TRBV2 and TRBJ2-7 gives the whole variable domain EPEVTQTPSHQVTQMGQEVILRCVPISNHLYFYWYRQILGQKVEFLVSFYNNEISEKSEIFDDQFSVERPDGSNFTLKIRSTKLEDSAMYFCASKKEGLAGYEQYFGPGTRLTVT.